The 8 T cell receptor beta chains below come from one sample, sequenced in a study of shared clonotypes between healthy human individuals. As defined, naive CD8 cells were CD45RO-negative and positively selected for CCR7, with terminally differentiated effector memory CD45RA+ cells excluded. Assay: immunoSEQ multiplex PCR; the TCRdb copy retains only in-frame clones and omits some. Counted here are millions of clones, around 93% occurring once; the ten biggest clones make up roughly 1.8%. Sequenced input: naive CD8+ T cells from PBMCs. These receptors all stem from a man between 18 and 29 years old in good health. Some clones in this sample may be carry-over from other donors' samples.

This CDR3 reads CASSNWVGGYTF. The CDR3 DNA reads as TGTGCCAGCAGTAACTGGGTCGGAGGCTACACCTTC. The rearrangement uses TRBV28 and TRBJ1-2; D is unclear. CDR3 size: 12 residues. Trimming stripped 5 bases from V and 8 bases from J, with 12 bases between. The germline V gene has CDR1 MDHEN and CDR2 SYDVKM.

The chain has TRBV30 and TRBJ2-7; 9 nucleotides agree with TRBD1. V was pared by 4 bases and J by 8 bases, with 15 bases of the junction left unmatched. The germline V gene has CDR1 GTSNPN and CDR2 SVGIG (reference sequence). The length of the CDR3 is 15 residues. For the CDR3, the DNA is TGTGCCTGGATTAATCCGGGACAGGGTAATATCAAGCAGTACTTC. It specifies CAWINPGQGNIKQYF. The full variable domain, in which reference TRBV30 and TRBJ2-7 provide the parts outside the CDR3, is SQTIHQWPATLVQPVGSPLSLECTVEGTSNPNLYWYRQAAGRGLQLLFYSVGIGQISSEVPQNLSASRPQDRQFILSSKKLLLSDSGFYLCAWINPGQGNIKQYFGPGTRLTVT.

This clone has just one count. The chain combines TRBV7-9 with TRBJ2-3, with 11 positions matching TRBD2. Germline values: CDR1 SEHNR, CDR2 FQNEAQ (reference sequence). This CDR3 spans 16 amino acids. The J segment lost 6 bases and the V segment lost 5 bases, leaving 10 bases of the junction unmatched. This CDR3 reads CASSPLSGRAPDTQYF. The DNA of the CDR3 is TGTGCCAGCAGCCCCCTTAGCGGGAGGGCCCCCGATACGCAGTATTTT. The entire variable domain, with the rest obtained from reference TRBV7-9 and TRBJ2-3, is as follows: DTGVSQNPRHKITKRGQNVTFRCDPISEHNRLYWYRQTLGQGPEFLTYFQNEAQLEKSRLLSDRFSAERPKGSFSTLEIQRTEQGDSAMYLCASSPLSGRAPDTQYFGPGTRLTVL.

About this clone: Other nucleotide sequences in the sample specify the same CDR3. This chain links TRBV7-3 with TRBJ2-3; 8 bases match TRBD1. From germline, CDR1 is SGHTA and CDR2 FQGTGA. Trimming cost V 0 bases and J 1 base; bases outside gene matches: 0. The CDR3 length is 15 residues. The CDR3 nucleotides are TGTGCCAGCAGCTTAACGACAGGGGGCACAGATACGCAGTATTTT. Its translation: CASSLTTGGTDTQYF.

The chain couples TRBV5-1 to TRBJ2-1; D is ambiguous. There are 15 residues in the CDR3. The V end was cut by 0 bases, the J end by 5 bases, with 12 bases between. Per the germline V gene, CDR1 is SGHRS and CDR2 is YFSETQ. CDR3 DNA: TGCGCCAGCAGCTTGGGGTTGCGCCAAGACAATGAGCAGTTCTTC. The encoded protein is CASSLGLRQDNEQFF.

The rearrangement links TRBV28 to TRBJ2-2, with TRBD2 identical over 7 bases. CDR3 size: 15 residues. Germline CDR1 reads MDHEN; CDR2 reads SYDVKM. V lost 4 bases and J lost 1; bases outside the gene matches: 3. In DNA, the CDR3 is TGTGCCAGCAGTTGGGGACTACGGAACACCGGGGAGCTGTTTTTT. Translated: CASSWGLRNTGELFF.

CDR3 sequence (DNA): TGTGCCAGCAGCTATAGCCCGGGACTAGCAACCGAGCAGTACTTC. This sequence encodes CASSYSPGLATEQYF. The J gene is TRBJ2-7, the V gene TRBV7-2, with 9 positions matching TRBD2. The V segment lost 4 bases and the J segment 6 bases; nucleotides outside the gene matches: 10. The CDR3 has 15 residues. In germline, CDR1 is SGHTA, CDR2 FQGNSA.

The chain uses TRBV6-5 and TRBJ2-7; tentatively, D is TRBD2 (6 bases). CDR3 length: 13 amino acids. Germline-derived CDR1 and CDR2 are MNHEY and SVGAGI. The V end was cut by 5 bases, the J end by 3 bases, with 11 bases between. This chain's CDR3 is CASSQYGGYEQYF. CDR3 DNA: TGTGCCAGCAGTCAGTACGGGGGCTACGAGCAGTACTTC.